A single sample gave rise to the 17 T cell receptor beta chains below, sequenced in a study of cytomegalovirus exposure and HLA in healthy donors. Generated by immunoSEQ multiplex PCR, the TCRdb table keeps only in-frame clones and is missing some. The data show around 350,000 clones, with approximately 90% seen just once and 0.83% held by the top ten. Sequencing input: PBMCs. Receptors were obtained from a woman aged 18-29 years in good health and CMV-seronegative.

This clone was seen a handful of times. This chain joins TRBV18 and TRBJ2-7, with 7 bases matching TRBD1. Trimming took 3 bases from V and 7 from J; bases not matched to a gene: 6. The CDR3 covers 13 residues. From germline, CDR1 is KGHSH and CDR2 LQKENI. The CDR3 coding sequence is TGTGCCAGCTCACCCGACAGGGCTCGGGAGCAGTACTTC. Its protein is CASSPDRAREQYF. The complete variable domain, with remaining parts taken from reference TRBV18 and TRBJ2-7, reads NAGVMQNPRHLVRRRGQEARLRCSPMKGHSHVYWYRQLPEEGLKFMVYLQKENIIDESGMPKERFSAEFPKEGPSILRIQQVVRGDSAAYFCASSPDRAREQYFGPGTRLTVT.

This sequence joins TRBV5-6 and TRBJ2-5, with 13 nucleotides matching TRBD2. The germline V gene has CDR1 SGHDT and CDR2 YYEEEE. The CDR3 has 16 residues. After removal of 4 bases from V and 3 bases from J, the junction contained 6 bases not matched to a gene. The CDR3 spells CASSPGGTSGKETQYF. For the CDR3, the DNA is TGTGCCAGCAGCCCGGGCGGGACTAGCGGGAAAGAGACCCAGTACTTC.

The chain couples TRBV28 to TRBJ2-7; 8 bases fit TRBD1. Germline CDR1 and CDR2: MDHEN and SYDVKM. The CDR3 loop spans 14 amino acids. J lost 3 bases, V lost 10 bases, and 11 bases had no gene match. As DNA, the CDR3 is TGTGCCATTACCGGGACAGGACGCTTCTACGAGCAGTACTTC. Encoded protein: CAITGTGRFYEQYF.

The chain combines TRBV30 with TRBJ2-7; 8 nucleotides agree with TRBD1. The J segment lost 7 bases and the V segment lost 8 bases, leaving 10 bases of the junction unmatched. The CDR3 extends over 12 amino acids. CDR1 and CDR2 from the germline V gene are GTSNPN and SVGIG (reference sequence). CDR3 in DNA: TGTGCCGGAATCCAGGGGGCGGGGGAGCAGTACTTC. Amino acid sequence: CAGIQGAGEQYF.

The CDR3 nucleotides read TGTGCCAGCAGTTTAGTACCGGGACTAGACTACGAGCAGTACTTC. Translation: CASSLVPGLDYEQYF. The chain employs TRBV27 and TRBJ2-7, with 8 bases matching TRBD2. The CDR3 sequence is 15 residues long. J lost 3 bases, V lost 2 bases, and 6 bases had no gene match. CDR1 and CDR2 from the germline V gene are MNHEY and SMNVEV (reference sequence).

The rearrangement uses TRBV27 and TRBJ2-5; possibly TRBD1 for D (5 bases). The J call may be mistaken, given a closer DNA end match to TRBJ2-7. The CDR3 totals 13 residues. From germline, CDR1 is MNHEY and CDR2 SMNVEV (reference sequence). Here the CDR3 reads CASSLGRVYEQYF. CDR3 DNA sequence: TGTGCCAGCAGTTTAGGCAGGGTCTACGAGCAGTACTTC.

V is TRBV30 and J is TRBJ1-5; D is unclear. The CDR3 runs to 15 residues. Germline loops: CDR1 GTSNPN, CDR2 SVGIG (reference sequence). The V gene lost 2 bases and the J gene lost 0 bases, with 11 bases spanning the gap. The CDR3 region is CAWSPGSYSNQPQHF. The CDR3 DNA reads TGTGCCTGGAGTCCGGGGTCCTATAGCAATCAGCCCCAGCATTTT. The full variable domain, in which reference TRBV30 and TRBJ1-5 provide the parts outside the CDR3, is SQTIHQWPATLVQPVGSPLSLECTVEGTSNPNLYWYRQAAGRGLQLLFYSVGIGQISSEVPQNLSASRPQDRQFILSSKKLLLSDSGFYLCAWSPGSYSNQPQHFGDGTRLSIL.

J is TRBJ1-1 and V is TRBV5-1; 7 nucleotides line up with TRBD1. Germline trimming cut 2 bases from V and 5 bases from J; bases unmatched to any gene: 3. There are 13 residues in the CDR3. Per germline, CDR1 SGHRS and CDR2 YFSETQ. This chain's CDR3 is CASSFDRDTEAFF. CDR3 nucleotides: TGCGCCAGCAGCTTCGACAGGGATACTGAAGCTTTCTTT.

Note on this clone: An end of the junction differs from the germline gene, which may be a read error. This chain uses TRBV19 with TRBJ1-5, with D tentatively TRBD1 (5 bases). This CDR3 comprises 15 residues. Per germline, CDR1 LNHDA and CDR2 SQIVND (reference sequence). The CDR3 protein is CASTPGQDGNRPQHF. CDR3 nucleotide sequence: TGTGCCAGTACCCCTGGACAAGATGGAAATCGGCCCCAGCATTTT.

The chain joins TRBV11-2 to TRBJ2-5; possibly TRBD1 for D (5 bases). CDR1 and CDR2 (germline): SGHAT, FQNNGV. The CDR3 length is 15 residues. Trimming removed 2 bases at V and 2 bases at J, with 12 bases between. The CDR3 region is CASSLMGQGQETQYF. The CDR3 DNA reads as TGTGCCAGCAGCTTAATGGGGCAGGGACAAGAGACCCAGTACTTC. Complete variable domain (other parts from reference TRBV11-2 and TRBJ2-5): EAGVAQSPRYKIIEKRQSVAFWCNPISGHATLYWYQQILGQGPKLLIQFQNNGVVDDSQLPKDRFSAERLKGVDSTLKIQPAKLEDSAVYLCASSLMGQGQETQYFGPGTRLLVL.

This clone has just one count. The chain uses TRBV5-1 and TRBJ1-4; 9 nucleotides align to TRBD1. Germline V lookup: CDR1 SGHRS, CDR2 YFSETQ. This CDR3 is built from 13 residues. J gave up 7 bases and V 7 bases, and 5 bases lay outside the gene matches. CDR3 sequence: CASPPDRGEKLFF. As DNA, the CDR3 is TGCGCCAGCCCTCCGGACAGGGGTGAAAAACTGTTTTTT.

The CDR3 DNA sequence: TGTGCCACCCAAATCTACGCAGGACACAATCAGCCCCAGCATTTT. Amino acid sequence: CATQIYAGHNQPQHF. This sequence joins TRBV6-6 and TRBJ1-5; possibly TRBD1 for D (5 bases). The V end lost 10 bases, the J end lost 3 bases, and 19 bases lay between the germline ends. The germline V gene has CDR1 MNHNY and CDR2 SVGAGI (reference sequence). This CDR3 region has 15 residues.

V gene TRBV28 combines with J gene TRBJ2-7, with 11 nucleotides matching TRBD2. The J segment lost 9 bases and the V segment lost 2 bases, leaving 9 bases of the junction unmatched. Looked up from germline, CDR1 is MDHEN and CDR2 is SYDVKM. This CDR3 is 15 amino acids long. The CDR3 protein is CASSLSLAGGSRQYF. Written as DNA, the CDR3 is TGTGCCAGCAGTTTAAGCCTAGCGGGAGGATCGAGGCAGTACTTC.

The chain uses TRBV5-4 and TRBJ1-1; a weak D match, TRBD1 (6 bases). CDR1 is SGHNT, CDR2 YYREEE, per germline (reference sequence). The CDR3 sequence is 15 residues long. The ends were cut back, 0 bases at V and 3 bases at J, with 12 bases in the middle. Written as DNA, the CDR3 is TGTGCCAGCAGCTTGGGAGGGGAGGGGGACACTGAAGCTTTCTTT. This sequence encodes CASSLGGEGDTEAFF.

J is TRBJ2-1 and V is TRBV7-2; 7 nucleotides align to TRBD1. CDR1 is SGHTA and CDR2 is FQGNSA in the germline V gene. The CDR3 runs 16 residues. V lost 0 bases to trimming and J lost 3 bases; unmatched junction nucleotides: 5. In DNA form, the CDR3 reads TGTGCCAGCAGCTTAGCGGGGACAGCTTTCTACAATGAGCAGTTCTTC. It is translated as CASSLAGTAFYNEQFF.

The gene calls are TRBV29-1 and TRBJ2-7; D unresolved. Trimming took 2 bases from V and 6 from J, leaving 14 bases between them. Germline loops: CDR1 SQVTM, CDR2 ANQGSEA. The length of the CDR3 is 13 residues. In DNA, the CDR3 is TGCAGCGTTGAACAGGAAATATTTGGCGAGCAGTACTTC. The encoded protein is CSVEQEIFGEQYF.

The chain employs TRBV7-8 and TRBJ2-7; 13 bases fit TRBD2. CDR3 length: 20 amino acids. Trimming removed 2 bases from V and 3 bases from J; junction bases left unmatched: 16. Germline assignment: CDR1 SGHVS and CDR2 FQNEAQ. The CDR3 bases are TGTGCCAGCAGCTTAAGGGCGGGGACAGGATGGACTAGCGGGAGCTACGAGCAGTACTTC. Translating it yields CASSLRAGTGWTSGSYEQYF.